These T cell receptor beta chains were read from a single sample in a study of shared clonotypes between healthy human individuals. The method was immunoSEQ multiplex PCR; TCRdb's version includes in-frame clones alone and lacks a portion of them. The data show millions of clones, more than 80% seen once. The sample comprised naive CD4+ T cells from PBMCs. These receptors came from a man between 18 and 29 years old in good health. Some clones in this sample may be carry-over from other donors' samples. The CDR3 runs from the conserved cysteine through the conserved F or W. Not every row has a clone size; where given, it reads once, few, many or a size class.

V gene	J gene	clone size	CDR3 protein
TRBV7-2	TRBJ2-1	once	CASSFTGTSPNEQFF
TRBV10-1	TRBJ1-1	-	CASSEQVYTEAFF
TRBV27	TRBJ2-7	-	CASSFSPRDPYEQYF
TRBV11-2	TRBJ1-4	-	CASSLVQGQGEKLFF
TRBV11-2	TRBJ2-7	-	CASSSRGDPYEQYF
TRBV18	TRBJ2-7	-	CASSTDSLRFYEQYF
TRBV15	TRBJ2-3	-	CATSSRRGGSTDTQYF
TRBV29-1	TRBJ2-5	once	CSVEGAGETQYF
TRBV5-5	TRBJ2-7	-	CASSHLGTSGAYEQYF
TRBV4-2	TRBJ1-2	-	CASSQEAGILNYGYTF
TRBV4-1	TRBJ1-1	-	CASSQGKTFF
TRBV28	TRBJ2-7	-	CASSLGGTGPYEQYF
TRBV4-2	TRBJ1-5	-	CASSQESSGEKPQHF
TRBV7-9	TRBJ2-3	-	CASSFDGSTDTQYF
TRBV29-1	TRBJ2-7	-	CSGARGYEQYF
TRBV6-5	TRBJ1-2	-	CASRRIGDYGYTF
TRBV6-1	TRBJ1-3	-	CASSEVGGNTIYF
TRBV11-3	TRBJ2-2	-	CASSLQGSTGELFF
TRBV11-2	TRBJ2-7	-	CASSQGLGSSHERYF
TRBV27	TRBJ2-2	-	CASSSYRGGELFF
TRBV19	TRBJ1-2	-	CASSRSGTGVQSYGYTF
TRBV12-5	TRBJ2-1	-	CASVDTGRGNEQFF
TRBV28	TRBJ2-7	-	CASSPVWGLGAYEQYF
TRBV19	TRBJ2-5	-	CAASGTGQETQYF
TRBV5-4	TRBJ2-7	-	CASSPSGGAHEQYF
TRBV5-1	TRBJ1-4	-	CASSSSGGGEKLFF
TRBV28	TRBJ2-6	-	CASHTGGWGANVLTF
TRBV4-2	TRBJ1-2	-	CASSQEAHIEDYGYTF
TRBV5-1	TRBJ1-2	-	CASSLGIANYGYTF
TRBV6-5	TRBJ1-5	-	CASSYGQGSQPQHF
TRBV5-1	TRBJ1-2	-	CASSLGSSFNYGYTF
TRBV6-1	TRBJ2-3	-	CASSEGLTTDTQYF
TRBV19	TRBJ1-1	-	CASSIVEVRTEAFF
TRBV6-5	TRBJ2-5	-	CASSYISGTSKVTQYF
TRBV7-9	TRBJ2-2	-	CASRSITGTSKSGELFF
TRBV5-1	TRBJ1-1	-	CASSLIGTTNTEAFF
TRBV7-2	TRBJ2-7	-	CASSLVGSHGQYF
TRBV29-1	TRBJ1-4	-	CSARVRSGPEKLFF
TRBV28	TRBJ2-5	-	CASSYRAAQETQYF
TRBV5-1	TRBJ2-7	-	CASSLQGRYEQYF
TRBV6-1	TRBJ1-1	-	CASSERGDMNTEAFF
TRBV7-9	TRBJ1-1	-	CASRVYMNTEAFF
TRBV6-6	TRBJ2-5	-	CASSYRLLPIQETQYF
TRBV28	TRBJ2-7	-	CASSLLAGLYEQYF
TRBV7-9	TRBJ1-4	-	CASRPGHGNEKLFF
TRBV7-3	TRBJ2-2	-	CASSLSRMIGTGELFF
TRBV15	TRBJ1-4	-	CATSTGTWNEKLFF
TRBV9	TRBJ2-3	-	CASSRRVEDTQYF
TRBV28	TRBJ2-1	once	CASGGVEAFF
TRBV5-6	TRBJ2-6	-	CASSFGRAIANVLTF
TRBV4-2	TRBJ1-2	-	CASSQRQRGHLYGYTF
TRBV28	TRBJ1-3	-	CASSPLALVDALSGNTIYF